This TCR beta chain appears in the sequencing data of a study of T cell clonality in common variable immunodeficiency. Study conclusions and caveats: Reportedly, TCR beta sequences from common variable immunodeficiency showed fewer deletions and N-nucleotide insertions. CVID subjects shared fewer TCRbeta clones than healthy controls did.

TCRdb's table, derived via immunoSEQ multiplex PCR, lists solely in-frame clones and lacks some. The sample contains more than 30,000 clones, none of them singletons. The CDR3 length is 13 residues. Germline-derived CDR1 and CDR2 are LNHDA and SQIVND (reference sequence). Caucasian heritage predominated among both patients and controls. Concerning this clone: Its cognate antigen is unknown. A much larger clonotype is one base distant, so this may be a read error. The read comes to an end 3 residues before the CDR3 does, leaving the germline J gene to fill in the end.

This TCR was sampled from a person between 18 and 75 years old in good health. The chain employs TRBV19 and TRBJ2-2, with TRBD2 identical over 7 bases. Material: peripheral blood mononuclear cells. CDR3 bases read: TGTGCCAGTAGTATTCAGGCGGGGGAAAAG. It is translated as CASSIQAGEK. The CDR3 in full is CASSIQAGEKLFF.